This is a list of T cell receptor beta chains from one sample in a study of blood T cell repertoires in COVID-19. Only in-frame clones appear in the TCRdb table, and some are missing; sequencing was by immunoSEQ multiplex PCR. The table has over 350,000 clones, around nine tenths seen once. Sequencing was carried out using PBMCs or T cells enriched from blood (not recorded which). These receptors were taken from a woman aged 45-65 years who had recovered from COVID-19. CDR3s include the opening cysteine and the closing phenylalanine or tryptophan. D genes are given only for firm matches. Clone size appears in some rows only: once, few, many, or a class for an expanded clone.

>TRBV9|.|TRBJ1-1|.
CASSVGKRSEDEAFF
TGTGCCAGCAGCGTAGGCAAGAGATCCGAGGATGAAGCTTTCTTT
>TRBV6-2/TRBV6-3|.|TRBJ1-2|.
CASSYAAGYTF
TGTGCCAGCAGTTACGCGGCTGGCTACACCTTC
>TRBV4-3|.|TRBJ2-1|.
CASSHSSSGGQFF
TGCGCCAGCAGCCATTCCAGTTCTGGTGGGCAGTTCTTC
>TRBV10-3|.|TRBJ1-5|.
CAISDSSNQPQHF
TGTGCCATCAGTGACAGTAGCAATCAGCCCCAGCATTTT
>TRBV6-5|TRBD1|TRBJ1-2|.
CASSPTGVLNYGYTF
TGTGCCAGCAGCCCCACAGGGGTCCTTAACTATGGCTACACCTTC
>TRBV19|.|TRBJ1-2|.
CASSASSGFYGYTF
TGTGCCAGTAGTGCGTCTTCGGGGTTTTATGGCTACACCTTC
>TRBV3-1/TRBV3-2|TRBD2|TRBJ2-3|.
CASSQVQRGVSSTSTDTQYF
TGTGCCAGCAGCCAAGTACAGCGGGGGGTCAGTAGTACTAGCACAGATACGCAGTATTTT
>TRBV9|TRBD1|TRBJ1-2|.
CASNTQGPYGYTF
TGTGCCAGCAATACACAGGGGCCCTATGGCTACACCTTC
>TRBV7-9|.|TRBJ2-1|.
CASTGGEQFF
TGTGCCAGCACAGGCGGTGAGCAGTTCTTC
>TRBV27|.|TRBJ1-3|.
CASSYKPGNTIYF
TGTGCCAGCAGCTATAAACCTGGAAACACCATATATTTT
>TRBV6-4|.|TRBJ1-6|.
CASSDRLQDLHSPLHF
TGTGCCAGCAGTGACAGATTGCAGGATTTACATTCACCCCTCCACTTT
>TRBV5-6|.|TRBJ1-6|.
CASSLTDRDSPLHF
TGTGCCAGCAGCCTGACGGACAGAGATTCACCCCTCCACTTT
>TRBV24-1|TRBD1|TRBJ1-2|.
CATSRTGEGYTF
TGTGCCACCAGCCGGACAGGAGAAGGCTACACCTTC
>TRBV29-1|.|TRBJ1-1|.
CSVQGPTEAFF
TGCAGCGTTCAGGGTCCCACTGAAGCTTTCTTT
>TRBV6-5|TRBD1|TRBJ1-1|.
CASSYRQGENTEAFF
TGTGCCAGCAGTTATCGACAGGGGGAGAACACTGAAGCTTTCTTT
>TRBV2|TRBD2|TRBJ2-3|.
CARRRTSGGALTDTQYF
TGTGCCAGACGGAGGACTAGCGGGGGGGCCCTCACAGATACGCAGTATTTT
>TRBV27|.|TRBJ2-7|.
CASSFGGNYEQYF
TGTGCCAGCAGTTTTGGCGGTAACTACGAGCAGTACTTC
>TRBV7-2|.|TRBJ1-5|.
CASSLDREGQPQHF
TGTGCCAGCAGCTTAGATAGGGAGGGACAACCCCAGCATTTT
>TRBV18|.|TRBJ1-1|.
CASSPSWGGGTEAFF
TGTGCCAGCTCACCCTCCTGGGGGGGCGGCACTGAAGCTTTCTTT
>TRBV3-1/TRBV3-2|.|TRBJ2-7|.
CATKDSGTLYEQYF
TGTGCCACCAAAGACTCCGGGACACTCTACGAGCAGTACTTC
>TRBV28|.|TRBJ1-2|.
CASSLGLYGYTF
TGTGCCAGCAGTTTGGGACTTTATGGCTACACCTTC
>TRBV4-2|.|TRBJ1-2|once
CASSQERGSNYGYTF
TGTGCCAGCAGCCAAGAGCGAGGTAGCAACTATGGCTACACCTTC
>TRBV5-1|.|TRBJ1-3|.
CASRRTAVLSGNTIYF
TGCGCCAGCAGGCGGACAGCTGTACTCTCTGGAAACACCATATATTTT
>TRBV5-4|.|TRBJ1-2|.
CASSWTDLNGYTF
TGTGCCAGCAGTTGGACAGATCTAAATGGCTACACCTTC
>TRBV29-1|TRBD1|TRBJ1-5|.
CSVALDRDSNQPQHF
TGCAGCGTTGCCCTGGACAGGGATAGCAATCAGCCCCAGCATTTT
>TRBV12-3/TRBV12-4|.|TRBJ1-2|.
CASSPPLTF
TGTGCCAGCAGCCCTCCACTCACCTTC
>TRBV7-6|.|TRBJ2-7|.
CASSPETAFSSYEQYF
TGTGCCAGCAGCCCAGAGACAGCTTTCAGCTCCTACGAGCAGTACTTC
>TRBV19|.|TRBJ2-7|.
CASSMWGGSPYEQYF
TGTGCCAGTAGTATGTGGGGCGGTTCCCCCTACGAGCAGTACTTC
>TRBV7-2|TRBD1|TRBJ2-1|once
CASSLALGRGLAYNEQFF
TGTGCCAGCAGCTTAGCGCTTGGCAGGGGGCTAGCCTACAATGAGCAGTTCTTC
>TRBV5-4|TRBD1|TRBJ2-7|.
CASSLGTGGYEQYF
TGTGCCAGCAGCTTGGGTACAGGGGGCTACGAGCAGTACTTC
>TRBV4-2|.|TRBJ1-5|.
CASSQEDSTGQPQHF
TGTGCCAGCAGCCAAGAGGACAGTACGGGTCAGCCCCAGCATTTT
>TRBV18|.|TRBJ2-5|.
CASSPPEARETQYF
TGTGCCAGCTCACCGCCCGAGGCACGGGAGACCCAGTACTTC
>TRBV12-5|.|TRBJ1-4|.
CASGQEGRGTNEKLFF
TGTGCTAGTGGACAAGAGGGTAGGGGGACTAATGAAAAACTGTTTTTT
>TRBV7-2|.|TRBJ2-4|.
CASSLNSLAKNIQYF
TGTGCCAGCAGCTTAAATAGTTTAGCCAAAAACATTCAGTACTTC
>TRBV5-1|.|TRBJ2-7|.
CASSLDVRSYEQYF
TGCGCCAGCAGCCTGGACGTGCGTTCCTACGAGCAGTACTTC
>TRBV19|TRBD2|TRBJ2-1|.
CASSSRGGSYNEQFF
TGTGCCAGTAGTTCTCGGGGGGGTTCCTACAATGAGCAGTTCTTC
>TRBV28|TRBD1|TRBJ1-1|.
CASSLWPRTGLLNTEAFF
TGTGCCAGCAGTTTATGGCCAAGGACAGGCCTTTTAAACACTGAAGCTTTCTTT
>TRBV14|.|TRBJ1-6|.
CASSQDTFSSYNSPLHF
TGTGCCAGCAGCCAAGATACCTTCAGCTCCTATAATTCACCCCTCCACTTT
>TRBV5-1|.|TRBJ1-1|.
CASSLRTAPHTEAFF
TGCGCCAGCAGCTTGCGGACAGCCCCTCACACTGAAGCTTTCTTT
>TRBV10-3|TRBD1|TRBJ1-2|few
CAIRNKTGEDGYTF
TGTGCCATCAGAAATAAAACAGGGGAGGACGGCTACACCTTC
>TRBV7-9|.|TRBJ1-1|.
CASSLAASGGAFF
TGTGCCAGCAGCTTAGCGGCCTCGGGGGGAGCTTTCTTT
>TRBV6-2/TRBV6-3|.|TRBJ2-7|.
CASSYSSRGRIPSEQYF
TGTGCCAGCAGTTACTCTTCCAGGGGACGCATCCCGAGTGAGCAGTACTTC
>TRBV2|.|TRBJ1-1|.
CASSASRGQGTEAFF
TGTGCCAGCAGCGCCTCCCGTGGGCAGGGCACTGAAGCTTTCTTT
>TRBV19|TRBD1|TRBJ1-1|.
CASRKDREGTEAFF
TGTGCCAGTAGGAAGGACAGGGAGGGCACTGAAGCTTTCTTT
>TRBV4-3|.|TRBJ1-2|.
CASSQDLGHNYGYTF
TGCGCCAGCAGCCAAGATTTGGGGCATAACTATGGCTACACCTTC